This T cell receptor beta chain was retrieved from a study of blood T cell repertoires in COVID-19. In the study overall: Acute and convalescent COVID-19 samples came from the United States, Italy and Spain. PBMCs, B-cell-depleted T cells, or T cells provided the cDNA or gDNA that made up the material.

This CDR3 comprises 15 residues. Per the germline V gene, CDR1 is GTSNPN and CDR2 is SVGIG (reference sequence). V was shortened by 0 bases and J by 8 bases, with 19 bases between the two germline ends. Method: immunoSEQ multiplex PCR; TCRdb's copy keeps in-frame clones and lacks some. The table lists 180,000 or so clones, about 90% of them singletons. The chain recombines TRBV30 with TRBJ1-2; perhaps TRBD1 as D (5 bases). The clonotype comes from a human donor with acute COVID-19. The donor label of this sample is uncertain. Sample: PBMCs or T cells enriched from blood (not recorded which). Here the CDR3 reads CAWSVTGEDGGGYTF. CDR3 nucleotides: TGTGCCTGGAGTGTAACGGGGGAGGATGGGGGAGGCTACACCTTC.